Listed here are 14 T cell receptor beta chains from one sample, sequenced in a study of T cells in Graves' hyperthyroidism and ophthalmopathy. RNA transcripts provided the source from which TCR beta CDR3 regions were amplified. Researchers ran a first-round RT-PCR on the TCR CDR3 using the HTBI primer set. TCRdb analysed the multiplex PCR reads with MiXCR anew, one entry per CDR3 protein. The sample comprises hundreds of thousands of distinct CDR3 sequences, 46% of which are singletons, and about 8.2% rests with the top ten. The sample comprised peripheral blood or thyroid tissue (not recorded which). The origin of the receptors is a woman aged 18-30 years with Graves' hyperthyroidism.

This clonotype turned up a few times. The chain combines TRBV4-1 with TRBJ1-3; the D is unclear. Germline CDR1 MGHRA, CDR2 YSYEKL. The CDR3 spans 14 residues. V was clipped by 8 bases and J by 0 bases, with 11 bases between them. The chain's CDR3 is CASGRVISGNTIYF. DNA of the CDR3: TGCGCCAGCGGACGTGTTATCTCTGGAAACACCATATATTTT.

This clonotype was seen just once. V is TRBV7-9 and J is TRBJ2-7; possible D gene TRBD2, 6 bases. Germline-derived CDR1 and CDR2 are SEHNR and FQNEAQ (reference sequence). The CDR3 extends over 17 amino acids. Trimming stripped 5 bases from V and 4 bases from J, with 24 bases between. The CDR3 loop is CASSQVGIKASEYEQYF. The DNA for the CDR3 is TGTGCCAGCAGCCAAGTGGGGATTAAGGCTAGCGAGTACGAGCAGTACTTC.

The chain's CDR3 is CATRMRGGTSGNTIYF. The CDR3 nucleotides are TGTGCCACCAGAATGAGAGGGGGGACCTCTGGAAACACCATATATTTT. This chain joins TRBV24-1 and TRBJ1-3, with D perhaps matching TRBD1 (6 bases). Germline V gene lookup returns CDR1 KGHDR and CDR2 SFDVKD. V gave up 7 bases and J gave up 0 bases, with 15 bases separating them. The CDR3 loop spans 16 amino acids.

CDR3: CASSSTGGDETQYF. In nucleotides, the CDR3 is TGTGCCAGCAGCTCAACAGGGGGCGATGAGACCCAGTACTTC. V is TRBV7-3 and J is TRBJ2-5; 9 bases are a match to TRBD1. Germline V gives CDR1 SGHTA, CDR2 FQGTGA. The CDR3 totals 14 residues. V lost 4 bases to trimming and J lost 5 bases; unmatched junction nucleotides: 5.

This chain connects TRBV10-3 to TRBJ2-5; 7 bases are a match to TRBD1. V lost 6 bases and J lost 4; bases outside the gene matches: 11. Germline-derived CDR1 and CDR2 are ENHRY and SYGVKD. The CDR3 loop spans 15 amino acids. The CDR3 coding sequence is TGTGCCATCAGCCCTGGGAAAGGGGGCCCAGAGACCCAGTACTTC. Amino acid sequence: CAISPGKGGPETQYF.

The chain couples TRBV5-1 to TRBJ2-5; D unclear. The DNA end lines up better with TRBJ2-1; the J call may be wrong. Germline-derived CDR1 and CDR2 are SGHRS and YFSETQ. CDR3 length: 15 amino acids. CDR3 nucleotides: TGCGCCAGCAGCCCTACGGTCAACGCATACAATGAGCAGTTCTTC. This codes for CASSPTVNAYNEQFF.

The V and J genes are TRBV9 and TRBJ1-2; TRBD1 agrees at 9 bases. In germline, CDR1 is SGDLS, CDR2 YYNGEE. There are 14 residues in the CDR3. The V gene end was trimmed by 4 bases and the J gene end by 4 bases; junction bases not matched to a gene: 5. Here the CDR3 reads CASSPWTGAYGYTF. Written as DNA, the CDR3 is TGTGCCAGCAGCCCTTGGACAGGGGCCTATGGCTACACCTTC.

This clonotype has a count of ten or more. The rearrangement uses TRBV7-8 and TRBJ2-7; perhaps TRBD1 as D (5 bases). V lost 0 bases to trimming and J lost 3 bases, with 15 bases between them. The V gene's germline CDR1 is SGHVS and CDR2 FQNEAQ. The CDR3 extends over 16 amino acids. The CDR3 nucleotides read TGTGCCAGCAGCTTAGCGGGGCTAAGTCAAGGCTACGAGCAGTACTTC. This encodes CASSLAGLSQGYEQYF. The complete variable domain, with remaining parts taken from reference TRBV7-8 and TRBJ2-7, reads GAGVSQSPRYKVAKRGQDVALRCDPISGHVSLFWYQQALGQGPEFLTYFQNEAQLDKSGLPSDRFFAERPEGSVSTLKIQRTQQEDSAVYLCASSLAGLSQGYEQYFGPGTRLTVT.

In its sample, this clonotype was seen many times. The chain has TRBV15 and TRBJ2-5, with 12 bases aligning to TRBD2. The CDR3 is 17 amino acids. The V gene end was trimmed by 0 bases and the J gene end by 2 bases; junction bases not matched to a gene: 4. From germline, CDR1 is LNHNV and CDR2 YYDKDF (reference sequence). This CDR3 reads CATSRDRLAGAQETQYF. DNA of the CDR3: TGTGCCACCAGCAGAGACCGACTAGCGGGAGCTCAAGAGACCCAGTACTTC.

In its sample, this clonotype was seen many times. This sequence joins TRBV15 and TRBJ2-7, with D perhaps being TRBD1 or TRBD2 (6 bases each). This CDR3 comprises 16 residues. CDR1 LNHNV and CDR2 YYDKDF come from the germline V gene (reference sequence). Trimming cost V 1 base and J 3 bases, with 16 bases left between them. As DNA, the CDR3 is TGTGCCACCAGCAGAGGACGGGGGCGGGAAGGCTACGAGCAGTACTTC. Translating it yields CATSRGRGREGYEQYF.

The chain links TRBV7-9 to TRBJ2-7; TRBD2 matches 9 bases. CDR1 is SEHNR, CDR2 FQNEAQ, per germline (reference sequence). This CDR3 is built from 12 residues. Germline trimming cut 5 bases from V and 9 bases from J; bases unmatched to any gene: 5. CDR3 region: CASSPGTSRQYF. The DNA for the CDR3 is TGTGCCAGCAGCCCCGGGACTAGCAGGCAGTACTTC.

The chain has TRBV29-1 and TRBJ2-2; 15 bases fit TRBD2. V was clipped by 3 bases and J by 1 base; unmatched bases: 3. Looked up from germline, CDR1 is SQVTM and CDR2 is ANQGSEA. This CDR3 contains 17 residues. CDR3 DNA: TGCAGCGTTGACCCGGGACTAGCGGGAGGGAACACCGGGGAGCTGTTTTTT. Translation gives CSVDPGLAGGNTGELFF.

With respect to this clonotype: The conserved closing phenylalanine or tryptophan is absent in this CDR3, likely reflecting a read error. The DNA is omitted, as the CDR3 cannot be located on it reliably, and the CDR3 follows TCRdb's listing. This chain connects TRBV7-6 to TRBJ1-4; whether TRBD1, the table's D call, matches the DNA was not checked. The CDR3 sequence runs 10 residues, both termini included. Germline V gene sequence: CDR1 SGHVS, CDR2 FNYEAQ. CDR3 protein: CASSPLGFTA.

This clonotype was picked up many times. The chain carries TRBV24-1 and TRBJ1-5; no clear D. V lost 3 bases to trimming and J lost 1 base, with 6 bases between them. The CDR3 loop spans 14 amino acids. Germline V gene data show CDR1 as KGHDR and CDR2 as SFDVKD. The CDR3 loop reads CATSDPDSNQPQHF. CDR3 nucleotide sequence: TGTGCCACCAGTGATCCGGACAGCAATCAGCCCCAGCATTTT.